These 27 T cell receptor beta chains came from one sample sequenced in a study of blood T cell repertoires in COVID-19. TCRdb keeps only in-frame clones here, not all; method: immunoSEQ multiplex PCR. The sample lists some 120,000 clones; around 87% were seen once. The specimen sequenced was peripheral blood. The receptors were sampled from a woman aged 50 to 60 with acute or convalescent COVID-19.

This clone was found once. In DNA, the CDR3 is TGTGCCAGCAGGTCTTCTGCGGGCGGGGAGCTGTTTTTT. It encodes CASRSSAGGELFF. The genes are TRBV12-3 or TRBV12-4 and TRBJ2-2; weak D call: TRBD2 (5 bases). The CDR3 covers 13 residues. V dropped 6 bases and J dropped 7 bases, with 12 bases sitting between them.

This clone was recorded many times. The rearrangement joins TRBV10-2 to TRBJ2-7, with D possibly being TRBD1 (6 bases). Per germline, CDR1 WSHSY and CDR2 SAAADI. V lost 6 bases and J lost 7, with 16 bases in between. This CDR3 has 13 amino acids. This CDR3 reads CASRAAGAIEQYF. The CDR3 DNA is TGCGCCAGCAGGGCGGCAGGGGCGATTGAGCAGTACTTC.

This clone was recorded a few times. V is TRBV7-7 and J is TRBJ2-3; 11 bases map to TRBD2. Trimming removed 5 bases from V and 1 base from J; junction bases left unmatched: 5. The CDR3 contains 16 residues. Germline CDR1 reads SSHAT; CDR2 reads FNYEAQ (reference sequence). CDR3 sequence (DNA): TGTGCCAGCAGCCAAATGACTAGCGGGGGCACAGATACGCAGTATTTT. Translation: CASSQMTSGGTDTQYF.

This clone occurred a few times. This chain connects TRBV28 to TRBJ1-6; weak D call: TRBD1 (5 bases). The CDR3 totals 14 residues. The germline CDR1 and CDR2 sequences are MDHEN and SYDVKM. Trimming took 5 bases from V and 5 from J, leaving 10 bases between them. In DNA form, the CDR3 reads TGTGCCAGCAGTCGGACAATGGATAATTCACCCCTCCACTTT. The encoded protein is CASSRTMDNSPLHF.

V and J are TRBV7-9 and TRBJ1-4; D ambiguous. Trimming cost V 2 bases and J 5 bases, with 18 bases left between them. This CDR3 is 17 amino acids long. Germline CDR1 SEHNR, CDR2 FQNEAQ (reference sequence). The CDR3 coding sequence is TGTGCCAGCAGCTTATACCTCCCCGGGGTCTTGAATGAAAAACTGTTTTTT. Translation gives CASSLYLPGVLNEKLFF.

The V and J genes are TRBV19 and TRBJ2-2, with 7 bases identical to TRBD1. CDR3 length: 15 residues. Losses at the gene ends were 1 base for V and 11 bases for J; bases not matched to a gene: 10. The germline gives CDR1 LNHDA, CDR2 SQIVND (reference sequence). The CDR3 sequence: CASSIVLGQAGELFF. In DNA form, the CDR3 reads TGTGCCAGTAGTATAGTTCTCGGACAGGCGGGCGAGCTGTTTTTT.

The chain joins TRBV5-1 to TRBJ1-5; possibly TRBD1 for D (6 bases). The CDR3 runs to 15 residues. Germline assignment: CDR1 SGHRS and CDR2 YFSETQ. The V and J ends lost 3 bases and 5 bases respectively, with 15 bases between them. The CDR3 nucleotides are TGCGCCAGCAGCTCCACAGGGCTATTAGATCAGCCCCAGCATTTT. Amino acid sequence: CASSSTGLLDQPQHF.

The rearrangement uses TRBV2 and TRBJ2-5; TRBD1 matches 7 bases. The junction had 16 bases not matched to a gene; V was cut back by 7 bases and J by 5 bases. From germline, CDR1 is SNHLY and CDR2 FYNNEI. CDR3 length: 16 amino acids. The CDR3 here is CASNADRAIPGETQYF. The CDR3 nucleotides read TGTGCCAGCAACGCTGACAGGGCGATCCCAGGGGAGACCCAGTACTTC.

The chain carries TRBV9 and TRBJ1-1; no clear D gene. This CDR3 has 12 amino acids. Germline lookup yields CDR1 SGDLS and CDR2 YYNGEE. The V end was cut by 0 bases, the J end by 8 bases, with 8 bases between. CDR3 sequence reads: CASSVDPGEAFF. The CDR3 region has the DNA TGTGCCAGCAGCGTAGATCCGGGGGAAGCTTTCTTT.

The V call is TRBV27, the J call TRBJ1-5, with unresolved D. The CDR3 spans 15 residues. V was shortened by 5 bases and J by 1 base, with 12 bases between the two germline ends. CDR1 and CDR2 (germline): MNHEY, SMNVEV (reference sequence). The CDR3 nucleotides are TGTGCCAGCAGTCCTTTCGGGAGGAGCAATCAGCCCCAGCATTTT. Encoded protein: CASSPFGRSNQPQHF.

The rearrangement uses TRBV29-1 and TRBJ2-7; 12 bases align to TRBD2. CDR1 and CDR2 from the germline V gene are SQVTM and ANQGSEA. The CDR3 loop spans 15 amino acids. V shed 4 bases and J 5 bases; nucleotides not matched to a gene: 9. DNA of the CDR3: TGCAGCGTTGGCACTAGCGGGGGGACATGGGACGAGCAGTACTTC. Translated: CSVGTSGGTWDEQYF.

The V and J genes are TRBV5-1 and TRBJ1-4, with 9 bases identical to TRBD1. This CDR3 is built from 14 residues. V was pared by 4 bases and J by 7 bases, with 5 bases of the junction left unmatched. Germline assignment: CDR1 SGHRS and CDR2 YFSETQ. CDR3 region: CASSRDRGGEKLFF. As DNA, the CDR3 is TGCGCCAGCAGCAGAGACAGGGGGGGTGAAAAACTGTTTTTT.

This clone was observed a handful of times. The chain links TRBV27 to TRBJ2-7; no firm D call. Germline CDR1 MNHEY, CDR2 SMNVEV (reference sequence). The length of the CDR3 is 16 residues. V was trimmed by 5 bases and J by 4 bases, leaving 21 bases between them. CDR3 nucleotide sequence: TGTGCCAGCAGTCCAATGAGTGCCCTGGTAACTTACGAGCAGTACTTC. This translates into CASSPMSALVTYEQYF.

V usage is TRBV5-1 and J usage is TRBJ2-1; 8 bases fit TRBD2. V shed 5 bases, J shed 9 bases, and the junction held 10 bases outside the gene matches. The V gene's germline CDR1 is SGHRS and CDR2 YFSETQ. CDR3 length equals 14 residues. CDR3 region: CASRITGGRGEQFF. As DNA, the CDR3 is TGCGCCAGCAGGATAACGGGGGGGCGTGGTGAGCAGTTCTTC.

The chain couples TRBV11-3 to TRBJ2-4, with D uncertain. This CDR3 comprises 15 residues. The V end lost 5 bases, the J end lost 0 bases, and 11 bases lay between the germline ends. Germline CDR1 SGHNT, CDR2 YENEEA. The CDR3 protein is CASSPPGTAKNIQYF. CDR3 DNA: TGTGCCAGCAGCCCCCCGGGTACAGCCAAAAACATTCAGTACTTC. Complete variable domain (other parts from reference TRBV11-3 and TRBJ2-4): EAGVVQSPRYKIIEKKQPVAFWCNPISGHNTLYWYLQNLGQGPELLIRYENEEAVDDSQLPKDRFSAERLKGVDSTLKIQPAELGDSAVYLCASSPPGTAKNIQYFGAGTRLSVL.

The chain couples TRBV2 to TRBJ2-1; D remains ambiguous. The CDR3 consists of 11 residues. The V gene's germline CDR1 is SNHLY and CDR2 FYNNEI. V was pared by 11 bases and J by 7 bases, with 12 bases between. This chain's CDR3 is CAGSVGNEQFF. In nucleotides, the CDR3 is TGTGCCGGAAGCGTCGGGAATGAGCAGTTCTTC.

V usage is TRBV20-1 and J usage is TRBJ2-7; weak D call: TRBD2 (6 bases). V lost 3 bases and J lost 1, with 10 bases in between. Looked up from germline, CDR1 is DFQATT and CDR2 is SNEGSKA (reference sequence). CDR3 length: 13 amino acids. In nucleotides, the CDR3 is TGCAGTGCTAGTTCGACTAGTTCCTACGAGCAGTACTTC. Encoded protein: CSASSTSSYEQYF.

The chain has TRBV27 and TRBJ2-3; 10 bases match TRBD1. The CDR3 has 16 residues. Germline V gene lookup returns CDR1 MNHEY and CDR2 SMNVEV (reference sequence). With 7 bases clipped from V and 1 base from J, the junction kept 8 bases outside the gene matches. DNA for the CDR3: TGTGCCAGCAACCGGGACAGGGGTTTGGGCACAGATACGCAGTATTTT. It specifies CASNRDRGLGTDTQYF.

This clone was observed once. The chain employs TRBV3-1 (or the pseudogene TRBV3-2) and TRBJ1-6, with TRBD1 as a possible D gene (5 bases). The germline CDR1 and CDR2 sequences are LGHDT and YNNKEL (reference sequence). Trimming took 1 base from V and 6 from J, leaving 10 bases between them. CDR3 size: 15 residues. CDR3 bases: TGTGCCAGCAGCCAAGGGGGGGTTGTTAATTCACCCCTCCACTTT. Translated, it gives CASSQGGVVNSPLHF.

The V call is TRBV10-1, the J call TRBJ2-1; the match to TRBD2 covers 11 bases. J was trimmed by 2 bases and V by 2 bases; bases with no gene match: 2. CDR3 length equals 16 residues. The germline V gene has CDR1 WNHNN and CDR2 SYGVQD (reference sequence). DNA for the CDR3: TGCGCCAGCAGTGAGATTAGCGGGAGGGCCTACAATGAGCAGTTCTTC. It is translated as CASSEISGRAYNEQFF.

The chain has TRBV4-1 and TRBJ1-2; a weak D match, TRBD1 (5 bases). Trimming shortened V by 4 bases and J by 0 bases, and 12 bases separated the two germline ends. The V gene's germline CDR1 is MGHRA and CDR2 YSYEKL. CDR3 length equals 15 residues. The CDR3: CASSPSGGSNYGYTF. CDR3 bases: TGCGCCAGCAGCCCGTCGGGGGGATCTAACTATGGCTACACCTTC.

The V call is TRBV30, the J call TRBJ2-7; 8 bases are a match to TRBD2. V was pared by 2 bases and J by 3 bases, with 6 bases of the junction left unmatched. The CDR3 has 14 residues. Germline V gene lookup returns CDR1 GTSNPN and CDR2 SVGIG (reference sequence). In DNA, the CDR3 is TGTGCCTGGAGTCCCTTTAGCGGGAACTACGAGCAGTACTTC. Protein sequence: CAWSPFSGNYEQYF. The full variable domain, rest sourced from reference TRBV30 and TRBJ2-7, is SQTIHQWPATLVQPVGSPLSLECTVEGTSNPNLYWYRQAAGRGLQLLFYSVGIGQISSEVPQNLSASRPQDRQFILSSKKLLLSDSGFYLCAWSPFSGNYEQYFGPGTRLTVT.

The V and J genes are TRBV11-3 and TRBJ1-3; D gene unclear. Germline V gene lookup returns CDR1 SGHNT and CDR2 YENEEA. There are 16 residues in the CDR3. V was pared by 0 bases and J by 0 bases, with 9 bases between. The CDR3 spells CASSLETGDSGNTIYF. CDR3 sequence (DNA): TGTGCCAGCAGCTTAGAAACGGGAGACTCTGGAAACACCATATATTTT.

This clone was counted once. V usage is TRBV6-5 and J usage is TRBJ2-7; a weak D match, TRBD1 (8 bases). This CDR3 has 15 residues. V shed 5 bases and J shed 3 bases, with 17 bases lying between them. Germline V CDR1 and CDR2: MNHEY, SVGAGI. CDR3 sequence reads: CASSKQGGDGYEQYF. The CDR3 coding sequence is TGTGCCAGCAGTAAACAGGGGGGGGATGGCTACGAGCAGTACTTC.

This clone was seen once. The DNA of the CDR3 is TGTGCCATCAGTGAGTCGGGCCAGGAGGGAGGCTACACCTTC. Protein product: CAISESGQEGGYTF. The chain uses TRBV10-3 and TRBJ1-2; D not certain. V was pared by 0 bases and J by 8 bases, with 13 bases between. This CDR3 spans 14 amino acids. CDR1 and CDR2 from the germline V gene are ENHRY and SYGVKD.

The CDR3 DNA follows: TGTGCCAGCAGCCCGAGACTAGCGGGAGGACGGCGGGGGGAGCAGTTCTTC. It translates to CASSPRLAGGRRGEQFF. The V call is TRBV14, the J call TRBJ2-1, with TRBD2 matching 13 bases. Germline CDR1 reads SGHDN; CDR2 reads FVKESK. This CDR3 spans 17 amino acids. J was trimmed by 10 bases and V by 4 bases; bases with no gene match: 13.

The CDR3 spells CASSSPGLANEQYF. The CDR3 DNA sequence: TGTGCCAGCAGCTCTCCGGGACTAGCGAACGAGCAGTACTTC. V usage is TRBV7-9 and J usage is TRBJ2-7; 10 bases agree with TRBD2. Trimming took 4 bases from V and 5 from J; bases not matched to a gene: 5. The CDR3 has 14 residues. Germline values: CDR1 SEHNR, CDR2 FQNEAQ (reference sequence). The variable domain in full, completed from reference TRBV7-9 and TRBJ2-7, reads DTGVSQNPRHKITKRGQNVTFRCDPISEHNRLYWYRQTLGQGPEFLTYFQNEAQLEKSRLLSDRFSAERPKGSFSTLEIQRTEQGDSAMYLCASSSPGLANEQYFGPGTRLTVT.